The next 10 T cell receptor beta chains were all read from a single sample in a study of blood T cells in healthy people across ages. Alongside a J-beta primer mix, a sample-barcoded 5' primer served in a second PCR lasting roughly 6 to 12 cycles. TCRdb processed the 5' RACE reads anew with MiXCR; each CDR3 protein has one entry. The data show around 1.5 million distinct CDR3 sequences, 35% to 45% seen once. Sequences were obtained from blood. The source is a woman between 18 and 30 years old in good health.

The V and J genes are TRBV4-1 and TRBJ1-1; no firm D call. The V gene's germline CDR1 is MGHRA and CDR2 YSYEKL. This CDR3 region has 13 residues. V lost 1 base and J 9 bases, leaving 12 bases between the germline ends. CDR3 sequence reads: CASSQAGKGKAFF. Here the CDR3 DNA reads TGCGCCAGCAGCCAAGCAGGAAAGGGTAAAGCTTTCTTT.

In this sample, this clonotype turned up a few times. The chain employs TRBV28 and TRBJ2-5; TRBD1 matches 7 bases. The end of the DNA aligns better with TRBJ2-7, so the J call may be wrong. The germline gives CDR1 MDHEN, CDR2 SYDVKM. The CDR3 is 12 residues long. CDR3 coding DNA: TGTGCCAGCTTCGAAGGGGGCCACGAGCAGTACTTC. Translating gives CASFEGGHEQYF.

This clonotype was counted a single time. J is TRBJ2-3 and V is TRBV12-3 or TRBV12-4; 8 nucleotides line up with TRBD2. J lost 1 base, V lost 3 bases, and 6 bases had no gene match. There are 16 residues in the CDR3. The CDR3 reads CASSFLLSGGTDTQYF. In DNA, the CDR3 is TGTGCCAGCAGTTTTCTTCTTAGCGGGGGCACAGATACGCAGTATTTT.

Concerning this clonotype: One junction end does not reproduce the germline sequence, and a read error may be involved. DNA of the CDR3: TGTGCTAGCAGCTTGCGCAGTGGCCCGCCCCTATCCTACGAGCAGTACTTC. Translated, it gives CASSLRSGPPLSYEQYF. V usage is TRBV5-4 and J usage is TRBJ2-7; D ambiguous. Germline V gives CDR1 SGHNT, CDR2 YYREEE (reference sequence). The CDR3 is made up of 17 amino acids.

The CDR3 region has the DNA TGCAGTGCCTCGCTCTGGGAGACCCAGTACTTC. Amino acid sequence: CSASLWETQYF. V gene TRBV20-1 combines with J gene TRBJ2-5; D gene uncertain. There are 11 residues in the CDR3. Germline V gene lookup returns CDR1 DFQATT and CDR2 SNEGSKA (reference sequence). V dropped 6 bases and J dropped 5 bases, with 10 bases sitting between them.

Points on this clonotype: Relative to the germline gene, one junction end is altered; a read error may explain this. The chain employs TRBV12-3 or TRBV12-4 and TRBJ1-5, with D possibly TRBD1 on 5 matching bases. CDR3 length: 15 amino acids. The CDR3 bases are TGTGCCAGCAGTTTAGCGGCAGGGATGCATCAGCCCAAGCATTTT. Protein sequence: CASSLAAGMHQPKHF.

This clonotype was counted only a few times. CDR3 DNA: TGCGCCAGCAGCCCAGGCAACTCAGAGACCCAGTACTTC. Its protein product is CASSPGNSETQYF. The rearrangement uses TRBV5-1 and TRBJ2-7, with D unresolved. Matching the DNA end better, TRBJ2-5 makes the J call doubtful. From germline, CDR1 is SGHRS and CDR2 YFSETQ. The CDR3 runs 13 residues.

About this clonotype: An end of the junction does not agree with germline; a read error may underlie this. The gene calls are TRBV7-2 and TRBJ2-2; TRBD2 is a possible D gene (6 bases). CDR1 is SGHTA and CDR2 is FQGNSA in the germline V gene. The CDR3 is 16 residues long. The CDR3 reads CASSPAGGLNTGGLFF. CDR3 bases: TGTGCCAGCAGCCCCGCCGGCGGATTAAACACCGGGGGGCTGTTTTTT.

This rearrangement joins TRBV5-1 to TRBJ2-3; TRBD2 might be the D (6 bases). Trimming pared 3 bases from V and 5 bases from J, leaving 22 bases between. In germline, CDR1 is SGHRS, CDR2 YFSETQ. This CDR3 has 17 amino acids. CDR3 amino acids: CASSYGSSDERRDTQYF. CDR3 nucleotide sequence: TGCGCCAGCAGCTACGGGAGTAGCGATGAGCGGAGAGATACGCAGTATTTT.

In this sample, this clonotype turned up a few times. The chain has TRBV9 and TRBJ2-7, with TRBD1 as a possible D gene (6 bases). Germline loops: CDR1 SGDLS, CDR2 YYNGEE. The V and J ends lost 2 bases and 6 bases respectively, with 21 bases between them. The CDR3 loop spans 16 amino acids. As DNA, the CDR3 is TGTGCCAGCAGCGTTGGGGTGGGGGCAGGCCCCCGCGAGCAGTACTTC. This encodes CASSVGVGAGPREQYF.